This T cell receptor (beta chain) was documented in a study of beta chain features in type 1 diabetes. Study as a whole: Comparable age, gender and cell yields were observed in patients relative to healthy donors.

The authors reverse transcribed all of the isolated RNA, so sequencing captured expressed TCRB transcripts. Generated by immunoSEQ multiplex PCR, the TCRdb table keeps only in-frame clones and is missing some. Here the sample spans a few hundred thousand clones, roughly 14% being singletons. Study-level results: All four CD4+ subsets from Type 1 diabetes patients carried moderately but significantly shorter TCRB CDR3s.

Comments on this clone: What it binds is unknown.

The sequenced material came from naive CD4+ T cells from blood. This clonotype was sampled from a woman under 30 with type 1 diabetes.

The CDR3 DNA reads TGTGCCAGCAGTTACCACGACTCGTCAGCTGAGCAGTTCTTC. The encoded protein is CASSYHDSSAEQFF. The V call is TRBV6-5, the J call TRBJ2-1; D unresolved. CDR1 is MNHEY and CDR2 is SVGAGI in the germline V gene. V lost 2 bases and J lost 9, with 14 bases in between. This CDR3 comprises 14 residues.